The following is a T cell receptor (beta chain) sequence with its context. CDR3 length: 14 residues. The V gene end was trimmed by 2 bases and the J gene end by 3 bases; junction bases not matched to a gene: 4. Germline CDR1 MNHEY, CDR2 SVGEGT. These data are taken from a study of T-cell reconstitution after alpha-beta-depleted transplantation in children. Preparing the TCRbeta library involved the use of unique molecular identifiers. TCRdb reanalysed the PCR reads using MiXCR and keeps one entry per CDR3 protein. The data contain some 78,000 distinct CDR3 sequences, roughly an eighth of them singletons.

The sample was PBMCs, mostly from graft donor cells, taken 180 days after TCRalphabeta/CD19-depleted stem cell transplant. The TCR originated in a male patient aged 2-15 years who had a stem cell transplant for acute lymphoblastic leukemia, so the T cells may come from the graft donor. This rearrangement joins TRBV6-2 or TRBV6-3 to TRBJ2-7; 7 nucleotides match TRBD2. Written as DNA, the CDR3 is TGTGCCAGCAGTTACGAAGCGGGGATCTACGAGCAGTACTTC. Its protein product is CASSYEAGIYEQYF.